A single T cell receptor beta chain is shown here with its context. Its antigen is unidentified. This entry is derived from a study of T cells after yellow fever vaccination. The wider study: Researchers used SMART-Seq v4 Ultra Low Input to prepare fractions that had low cell numbers. Study outcomes and limitations: The bulk population could contribute abundant contaminating clonotypes to FACS-sorted repertoires.

MiXCR, run by TCRdb on the 5' RACE reads, gives a single entry per CDR3 protein. The data contain 400,000 or so distinct CDR3 sequences, approximately 10% of them singletons. This TCR derives from a man younger than 35 who received the YFV17D yellow fever vaccine. The source was PBMCs, collected on the day of the first yellow fever vaccination.

The CDR3 loop reads CASSRGSANTGELFF. In DNA, the CDR3 is TGTGCCAGCAGCCGGGGTAGCGCGAACACCGGGGAGCTGTTTTTT. The chain carries TRBV12-3 or TRBV12-4 and TRBJ2-2, with D possibly TRBD2 on 5 matching bases. The CDR3 runs to 15 residues. The V end was cut by 6 bases, the J end by 0 bases, with 11 bases between.